This is a list of T cell receptor beta chains from one sample in a study of cytomegalovirus exposure and HLA in healthy donors. Generated by immunoSEQ multiplex PCR, the TCRdb table keeps only in-frame clones and is missing some. The sample includes roughly 120,000 clones, just under 80% of them seen just once. Material: PBMCs. These receptors originate from a young man in good health and CMV-seronegative. CDR3s include the opening cysteine and the closing phenylalanine or tryptophan. A D gene is named only where the DNA matches it firmly. Rows may omit the clone size; those that give it use once, few, many or a size class.

V: TRBV19
D: -
length: 14
size: -
J: TRBJ2-3
DNA: TGTGCCAGTAGTCCCCTCGGGGTCACAGATACGCAGTATTTT
CDR3: CASSPLGVTDTQYF

V: TRBV7-2
D: -
length: 14
size: once
J: TRBJ1-5
DNA: TGTGCCAGCAGCTTCACTCCGGGCAATCAGCCCCAGCATTTT
CDR3: CASSFTPGNQPQHF

V: TRBV5-1
D: -
length: 13
size: -
J: TRBJ2-7
DNA: TGCGCCAGCAGTTTTGACTCCGGGTACGAGCAGTACTTC
CDR3: CASSFDSGYEQYF

V: TRBV5-8
D: TRBD1
length: 15
size: -
J: TRBJ1-2
DNA: TGTGCCAGCATCCCCGGACAGGGTCTGGCGTATGGCTACACCTTC
CDR3: CASIPGQGLAYGYTF

V: TRBV7-3
D: TRBD1
length: 15
size: -
J: TRBJ2-7
DNA: TGTGCCAGCAGCCTGGGACAGGGAAGCTCCTACGAGCAGTACTTC
CDR3: CASSLGQGSSYEQYF

V: TRBV6-5
D: TRBD1
length: 14
size: -
J: TRBJ1-1
DNA: TGTGCCAGCAGGCCCTCGACAGGGGGGGCTGAAGCTTTCTTT
CDR3: CASRPSTGGAEAFF

V: TRBV29-1
D: -
length: 13
size: -
J: TRBJ1-1
DNA: TGCAGCGTTGGAAGTGGGCATAACACTGAAGCTTTCTTT
CDR3: CSVGSGHNTEAFF

V: TRBV27
D: TRBD1
length: 15
size: -
J: TRBJ2-6
DNA: TGTGCCAGCAGCCGACAGGGTACCGGGGCCAACGTCCTGACTTTC
CDR3: CASSRQGTGANVLTF

V: TRBV28
D: -
length: 15
size: -
J: TRBJ1-2
DNA: TGTGCCAGCAGTTTGGCAGGGACTCCTCACTATGGCTACACCTTC
CDR3: CASSLAGTPHYGYTF

V: TRBV7-9
D: TRBD1
length: 13
size: -
J: TRBJ2-1
DNA: TGTGCCAGCAGCTTAGGACAGGGGGATGAGCAGTTCTTC
CDR3: CASSLGQGDEQFF

V: TRBV5-6
D: TRBD2
length: 14
size: -
J: TRBJ2-1
DNA: TGTGCCAGCAGCTTGGTTGCGGGGGGGCGGGAGCAGTTCTTC
CDR3: CASSLVAGGREQFF

V: TRBV7-2
D: -
length: 13
size: -
J: TRBJ2-3
DNA: TGTGCCAGCAGCTTAGTGACAGCAGATACGCAGTATTTT
CDR3: CASSLVTADTQYF